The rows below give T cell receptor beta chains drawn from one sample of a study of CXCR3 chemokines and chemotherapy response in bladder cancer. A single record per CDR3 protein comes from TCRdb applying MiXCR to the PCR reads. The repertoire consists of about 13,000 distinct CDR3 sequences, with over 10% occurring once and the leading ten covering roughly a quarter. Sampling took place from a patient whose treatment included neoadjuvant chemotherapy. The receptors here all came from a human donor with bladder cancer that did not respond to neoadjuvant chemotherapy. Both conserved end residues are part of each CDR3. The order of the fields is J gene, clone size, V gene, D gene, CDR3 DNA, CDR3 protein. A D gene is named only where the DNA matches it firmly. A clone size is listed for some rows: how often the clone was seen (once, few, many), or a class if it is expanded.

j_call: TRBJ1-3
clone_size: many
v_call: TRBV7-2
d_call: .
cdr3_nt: TGTGCCAGCAGCGTAGACGGACCCTCTGGAAACACCATATATTTT
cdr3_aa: CASSVDGPSGNTIYF

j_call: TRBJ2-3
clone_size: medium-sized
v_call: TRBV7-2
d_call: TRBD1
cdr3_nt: TGTGCCAGCAGCTTGGACAGGAGCACAGATACGCAGTATTTT
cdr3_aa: CASSLDRSTDTQYF

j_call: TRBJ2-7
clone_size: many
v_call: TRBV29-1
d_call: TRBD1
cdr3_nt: TGCAGCGTTGAAGCCTGGCATCGGGACAGGGGGATCTACGAGCAGTACTTC
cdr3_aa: CSVEAWHRDRGIYEQYF

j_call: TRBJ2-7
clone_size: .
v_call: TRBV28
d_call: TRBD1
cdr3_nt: TGTGCCAGCAGTTTGGGGACAGCCGGCGAGCAGTACTTC
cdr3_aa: CASSLGTAGEQYF

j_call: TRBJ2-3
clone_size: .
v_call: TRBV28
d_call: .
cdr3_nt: TGTGCCAGCAGTCCAATTCAGGGGAGGGGAGCAGATACGCAGTATTTT
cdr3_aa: CASSPIQGRGADTQYF

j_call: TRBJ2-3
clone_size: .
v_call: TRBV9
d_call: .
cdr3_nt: TGTGCCAGCAGCGTAGTTGGCCTAGCCCCTACAGATACGCAGTATTTT
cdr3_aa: CASSVVGLAPTDTQYF

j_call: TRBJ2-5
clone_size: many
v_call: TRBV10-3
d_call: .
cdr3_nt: TGTGCCATCAGTGAGTCGGAAGGGGGACTTCAACAGACCCAGTACTTC
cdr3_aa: CAISESEGGLQQTQYF

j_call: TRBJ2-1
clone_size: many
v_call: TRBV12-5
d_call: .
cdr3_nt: TGTGCTAGTGGTTTCGAACAGGGTGTTGGTGAGCAGTTCTTC
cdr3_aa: CASGFEQGVGEQFF

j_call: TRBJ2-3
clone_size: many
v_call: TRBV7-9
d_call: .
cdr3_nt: TGTGCCAGCAGCCTCACAGATACGCAGTATTTT
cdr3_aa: CASSLTDTQYF

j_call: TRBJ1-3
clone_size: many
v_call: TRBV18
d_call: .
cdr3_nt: TGTGCCAGCTCACCACCGATCTCGCGAGGAAACACCATATATTTT
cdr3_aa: CASSPPISRGNTIYF

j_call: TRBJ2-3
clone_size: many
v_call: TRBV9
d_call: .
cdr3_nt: TGTGCCAGCAGCGTAGGACAGATCACAGATACGCAGTATTTT
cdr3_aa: CASSVGQITDTQYF

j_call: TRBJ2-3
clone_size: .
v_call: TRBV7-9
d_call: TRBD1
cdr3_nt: TGTGCCAGCAGCTACGGGACAGGGCTTGCAGATACGCAGTATTTT
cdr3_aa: CASSYGTGLADTQYF

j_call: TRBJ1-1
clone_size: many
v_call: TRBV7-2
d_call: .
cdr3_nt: TGTGCCAGCAGCTTAGTTGCCAGGGAGAACACTGAAGCTTTCTTT
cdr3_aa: CASSLVARENTEAFF

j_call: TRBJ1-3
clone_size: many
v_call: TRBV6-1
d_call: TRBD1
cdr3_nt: TGTGCCAGCAGTGTCCGGGACAGCCTGGGCACCATATATTTT
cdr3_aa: CASSVRDSLGTIYF

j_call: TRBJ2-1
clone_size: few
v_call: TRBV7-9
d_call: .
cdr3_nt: TGTGCCAGCAGCCGTAACAATGAGCAGTTCTTC
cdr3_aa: CASSRNNEQFF

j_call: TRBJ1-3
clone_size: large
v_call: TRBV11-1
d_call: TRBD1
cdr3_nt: TGTGCCAGCAGCTTAGAGAGACAGGGGCGAAACACCATATATTTT
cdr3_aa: CASSLERQGRNTIYF

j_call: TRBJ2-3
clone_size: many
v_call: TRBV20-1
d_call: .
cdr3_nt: TGCAGTGCTAGTAGGACAGATACGCAGTATTTT
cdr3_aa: CSASRTDTQYF

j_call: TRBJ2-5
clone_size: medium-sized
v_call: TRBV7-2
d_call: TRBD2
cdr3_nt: TGTGCCAGCACCCGGGGGGAAGAGACCCAGTACTTC
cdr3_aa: CASTRGEETQYF

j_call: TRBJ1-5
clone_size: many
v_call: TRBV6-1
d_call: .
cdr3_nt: TGTGCCAGCAGTGAAGCGCAGCCCCAGCATTTT
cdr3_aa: CASSEAQPQHF

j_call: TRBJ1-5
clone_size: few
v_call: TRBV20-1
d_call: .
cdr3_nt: TGCAGTGCTGACCTCCCGGGCAATCAGCCCCAGCATTTT
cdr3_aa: CSADLPGNQPQHF

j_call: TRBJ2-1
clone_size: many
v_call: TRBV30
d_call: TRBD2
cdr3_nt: TGTGCCTGGAGTGTAGGGACTAGCGGAGCAAATGAGCAGTTCTTC
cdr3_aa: CAWSVGTSGANEQFF

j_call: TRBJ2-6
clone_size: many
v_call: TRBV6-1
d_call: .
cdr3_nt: TGTGCCAGCAGCCTATCTGGGGCCAACGTCCTGACTTTC
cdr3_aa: CASSLSGANVLTF

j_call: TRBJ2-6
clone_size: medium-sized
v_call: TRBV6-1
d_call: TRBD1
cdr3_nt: TGTGCCAGCAGTGCGACAGGGGTTGGGGCCAACGTCCTGACTTTC
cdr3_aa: CASSATGVGANVLTF

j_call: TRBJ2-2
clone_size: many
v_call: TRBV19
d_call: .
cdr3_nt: TGTGCCAGTTCGGACAGAGCGAACACCGGGGAGCTGTTTTTT
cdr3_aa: CASSDRANTGELFF

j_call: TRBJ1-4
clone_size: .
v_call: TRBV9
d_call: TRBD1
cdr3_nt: TGTGCCAGCATCAGAGACCGGGACAGGGAGGAAAAACTGTTTTTT
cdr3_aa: CASIRDRDREEKLFF

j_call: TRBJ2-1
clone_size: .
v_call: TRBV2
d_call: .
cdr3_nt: TGTGCCAGCAGGCGCGGTAATTCCTACAATGAGCAGTTCTTC
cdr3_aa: CASRRGNSYNEQFF

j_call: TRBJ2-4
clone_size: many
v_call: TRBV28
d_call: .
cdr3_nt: TGTGCCAGCAGTTTATTTCCGGGAACCAAAAACATTCAGTACTTC
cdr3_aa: CASSLFPGTKNIQYF

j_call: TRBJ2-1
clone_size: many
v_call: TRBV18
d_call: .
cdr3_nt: TGTGCCAGCTCACCACCGTTGGGGGTGAGCTCCTACAATGAGCAGTTCTTC
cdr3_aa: CASSPPLGVSSYNEQFF

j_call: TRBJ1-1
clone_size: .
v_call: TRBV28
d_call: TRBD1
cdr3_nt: TGTGCCAGCACAGGGGGGTTGAACACTGAAGCTTTCTTT
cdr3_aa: CASTGGLNTEAFF

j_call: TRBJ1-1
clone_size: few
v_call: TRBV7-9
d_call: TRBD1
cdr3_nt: TGTGCCAGCAGCAGCCGACAGGGAGCCTGGACTGAAGCTTTCTTT
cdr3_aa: CASSSRQGAWTEAFF

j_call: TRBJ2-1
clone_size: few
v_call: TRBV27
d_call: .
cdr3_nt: TGTGCCAGCGGTTGGGCGGACAATGAGCAGTTCTTC
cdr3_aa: CASGWADNEQFF

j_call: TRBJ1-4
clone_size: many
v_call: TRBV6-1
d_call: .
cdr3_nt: TGTGCCAGCAACACAGGTTTCGCTAATGAAAAACTGTTTTTT
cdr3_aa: CASNTGFANEKLFF

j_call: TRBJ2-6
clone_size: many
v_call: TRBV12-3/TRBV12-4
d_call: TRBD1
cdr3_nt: TGTGCCAGCAGCCGGGGGACAGGGGGCGCTGCTGGGGCCAACGTCCTGACTTTC
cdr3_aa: CASSRGTGGAAGANVLTF

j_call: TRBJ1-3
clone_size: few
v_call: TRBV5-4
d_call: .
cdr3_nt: TGTGCCAGCAGCGCCCGCGACAAGGAAGGAAACACCATATATTTT
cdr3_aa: CASSARDKEGNTIYF

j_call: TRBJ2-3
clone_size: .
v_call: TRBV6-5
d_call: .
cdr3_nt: TGTGCCAGCAGTTACCAAACTCCCATGAGGGATACGCAGTATTTT
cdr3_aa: CASSYQTPMRDTQYF

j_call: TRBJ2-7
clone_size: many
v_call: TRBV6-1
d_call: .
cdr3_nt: TGTGCCAGCAGGGGGGTGTACCCCCCCTACGAGCAGTACTTC
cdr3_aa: CASRGVYPPYEQYF

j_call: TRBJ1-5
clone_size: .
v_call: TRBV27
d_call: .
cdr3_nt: TGTGCCAGCAGTCTGAAGGCGCCGTCATTCAATCAGCCCCAGCATTTT
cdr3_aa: CASSLKAPSFNQPQHF

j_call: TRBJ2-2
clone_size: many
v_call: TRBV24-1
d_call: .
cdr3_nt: TGTGCCACGCGGGCACTAAACACCGGGGAGCTGTTTTTT
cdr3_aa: CATRALNTGELFF

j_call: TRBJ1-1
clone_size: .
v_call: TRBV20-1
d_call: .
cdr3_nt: TGCAGTGCTAGGGGGGGGGCAGTGAACACTGAAGCTTTCTTT
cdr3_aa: CSARGGAVNTEAFF

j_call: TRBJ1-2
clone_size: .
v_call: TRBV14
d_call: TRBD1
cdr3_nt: TGTGCCAGCAGCCCGACAGGGTCCTTATCCTATGGCTACACCTTC
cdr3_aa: CASSPTGSLSYGYTF

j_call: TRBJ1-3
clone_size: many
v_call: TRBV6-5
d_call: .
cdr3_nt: TGTGCCAGCTCCAGCATCGGAAACTCTGGAAACACCATATATTTT
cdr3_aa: CASSSIGNSGNTIYF

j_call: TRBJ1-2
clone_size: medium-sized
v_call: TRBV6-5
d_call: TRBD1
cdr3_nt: TGTGCCAGCACCGGGACAGGAGGCGGCTACACCTTC
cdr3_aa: CASTGTGGGYTF

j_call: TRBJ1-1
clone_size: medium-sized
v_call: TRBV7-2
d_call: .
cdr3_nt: TGTGCCAGCAGCCGGCAGTTGAACACTGAAGCTTTCTTT
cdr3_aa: CASSRQLNTEAFF

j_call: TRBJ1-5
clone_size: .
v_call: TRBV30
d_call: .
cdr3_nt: TGTGCCTGGAGTGTAGGAGGGCCGGTCGGAGACCAGCATTTT
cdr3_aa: CAWSVGGPVGDQHF

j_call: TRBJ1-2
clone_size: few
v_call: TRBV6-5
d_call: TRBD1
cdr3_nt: TGTGCCAGCAGTTACGGGACAGGGGCCCGTGGGTATGGCTACACCTTC
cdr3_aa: CASSYGTGARGYGYTF

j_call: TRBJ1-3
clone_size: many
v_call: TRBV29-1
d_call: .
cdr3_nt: TGCAGCGTCCTCAGGGGTGACACCATATATTTT
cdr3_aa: CSVLRGDTIYF

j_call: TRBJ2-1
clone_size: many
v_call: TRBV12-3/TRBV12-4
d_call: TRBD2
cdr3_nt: TGTGCCAGCAGTTCCCGAGCGGGACGTAACTACAATGAGCAGTTCTTC
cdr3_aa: CASSSRAGRNYNEQFF

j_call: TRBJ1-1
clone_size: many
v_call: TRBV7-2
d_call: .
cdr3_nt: TGTGCCAGCAGCTCACAGGAGCGAGCTTTCTTT
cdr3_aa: CASSSQERAFF

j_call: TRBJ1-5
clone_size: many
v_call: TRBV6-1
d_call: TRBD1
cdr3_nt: TGTGCCAGCATCCCGACAGGGGGCAACAATCAGCCCCAGCATTTT
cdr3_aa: CASIPTGGNNQPQHF